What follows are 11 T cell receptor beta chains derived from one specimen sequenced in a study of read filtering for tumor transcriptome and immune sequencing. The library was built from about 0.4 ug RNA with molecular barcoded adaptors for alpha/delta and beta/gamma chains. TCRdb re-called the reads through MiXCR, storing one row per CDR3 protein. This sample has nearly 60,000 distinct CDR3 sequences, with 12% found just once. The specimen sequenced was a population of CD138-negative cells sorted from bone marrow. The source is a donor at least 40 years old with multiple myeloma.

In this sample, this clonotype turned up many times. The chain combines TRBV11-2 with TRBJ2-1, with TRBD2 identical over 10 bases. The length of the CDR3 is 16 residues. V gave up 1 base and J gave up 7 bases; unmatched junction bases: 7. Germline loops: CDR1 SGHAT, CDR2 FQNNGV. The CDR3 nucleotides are TGTGCCAGCAGCTTAGCCACGGGTAGCGGGGGGAATGAGCAGTTCTTC. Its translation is CASSLATGSGGNEQFF. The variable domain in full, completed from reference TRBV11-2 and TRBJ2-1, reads EAGVAQSPRYKIIEKRQSVAFWCNPISGHATLYWYQQILGQGPKLLIQFQNNGVVDDSQLPKDRFSAERLKGVDSTLKIQPAKLEDSAVYLCASSLATGSGGNEQFFGPGTRLTVL.

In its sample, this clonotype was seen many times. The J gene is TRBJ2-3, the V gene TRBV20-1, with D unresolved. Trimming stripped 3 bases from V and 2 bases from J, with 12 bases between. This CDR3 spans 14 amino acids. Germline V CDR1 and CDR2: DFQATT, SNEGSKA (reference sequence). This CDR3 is CSARDPGITDTQYF. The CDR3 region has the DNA TGCAGTGCTAGGGACCCCGGAATCACAGATACGCAGTATTTT.

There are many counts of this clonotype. CDR3 bases: TGTGCCAGCAGTCTTAGCGGGCCTCACACCGGGGAGCTGTTTTTT. It yields the protein CASSLSGPHTGELFF. The rearrangement links TRBV6-5 to TRBJ2-2; 7 nucleotides agree with TRBD2. J was trimmed by 3 bases and V by 5 bases; bases with no gene match: 6. CDR1 is MNHEY, CDR2 SVGAGI, per germline. The CDR3 length is 15 residues.

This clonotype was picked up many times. The CDR3 sequence: CASSSLTGKVTEAFF. The CDR3 nucleotides read TGTGCCAGCAGTTCGTTAACAGGGAAGGTCACTGAAGCTTTCTTT. The rearrangement links TRBV28 to TRBJ1-1; possible D gene TRBD1, 6 bases. Trimming removed 4 bases from V and 4 bases from J, with 16 bases in between. Germline V gives CDR1 MDHEN, CDR2 SYDVKM. The CDR3 covers 15 residues.

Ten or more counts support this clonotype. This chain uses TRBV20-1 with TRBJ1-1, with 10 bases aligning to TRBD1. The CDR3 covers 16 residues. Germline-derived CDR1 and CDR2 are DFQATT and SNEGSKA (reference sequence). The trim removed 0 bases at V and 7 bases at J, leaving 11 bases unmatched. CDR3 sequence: CSARDLLGQGVGEAFF. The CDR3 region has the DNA TGCAGTGCTAGAGACCTACTAGGACAGGGGGTAGGTGAAGCTTTCTTT.

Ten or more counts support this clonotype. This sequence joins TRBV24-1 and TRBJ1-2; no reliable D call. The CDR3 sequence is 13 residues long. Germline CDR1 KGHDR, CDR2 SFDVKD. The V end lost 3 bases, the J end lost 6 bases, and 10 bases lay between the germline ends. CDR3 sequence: CATSDPKSDGYTF. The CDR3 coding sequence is TGTGCCACCAGTGATCCAAAATCGGATGGCTACACCTTC.

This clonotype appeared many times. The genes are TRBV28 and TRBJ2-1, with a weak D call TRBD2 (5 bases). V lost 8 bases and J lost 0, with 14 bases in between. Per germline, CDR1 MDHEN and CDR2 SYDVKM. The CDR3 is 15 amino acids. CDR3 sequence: CASCRKGSSYNEQFF. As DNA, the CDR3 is TGTGCCAGCTGTCGTAAAGGGAGCTCCTACAATGAGCAGTTCTTC.

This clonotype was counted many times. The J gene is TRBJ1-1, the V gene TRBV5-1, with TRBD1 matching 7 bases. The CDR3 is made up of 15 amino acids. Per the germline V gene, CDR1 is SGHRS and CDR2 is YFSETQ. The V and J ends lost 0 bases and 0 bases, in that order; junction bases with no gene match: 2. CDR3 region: CASSLVTGLNTEAFF. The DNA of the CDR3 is TGCGCCAGCAGCTTGGTGACAGGGCTGAACACTGAAGCTTTCTTT.

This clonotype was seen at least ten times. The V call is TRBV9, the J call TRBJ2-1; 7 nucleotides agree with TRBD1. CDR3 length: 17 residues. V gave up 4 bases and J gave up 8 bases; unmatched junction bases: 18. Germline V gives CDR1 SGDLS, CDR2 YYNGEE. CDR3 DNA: TGTGCCAGCAGCACCCCCCGCCGACAGGGACAGATCCATGAGCAGTTCTTC. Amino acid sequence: CASSTPRRQGQIHEQFF.

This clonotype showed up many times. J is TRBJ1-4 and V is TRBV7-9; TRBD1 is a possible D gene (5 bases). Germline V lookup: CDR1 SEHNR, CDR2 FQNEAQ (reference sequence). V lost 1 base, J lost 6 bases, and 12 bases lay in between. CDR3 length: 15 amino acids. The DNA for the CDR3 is TGTGCCAGCAGCTTAGACCAGGGAGGAGATGAAAAACTGTTTTTT. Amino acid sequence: CASSLDQGGDEKLFF.

CDR3 sequence reads: CASSVPGQGPGTEAFF. The CDR3 nucleotides are TGCGCCAGCAGCGTCCCGGGACAGGGCCCGGGCACTGAAGCTTTCTTT. The V and J genes are TRBV10-2 and TRBJ1-1, with 9 bases fitting TRBD1. V dropped 6 bases and J dropped 4; count of bases not matched to a gene: 12. Germline assignment: CDR1 WSHSY and CDR2 SAAADI. CDR3 size: 16 residues.